This paragraph reports one T cell receptor (beta chain). This entry belongs to a study of CD8 T cells in Susac syndrome. The RNA, roughly 0.5 to 1 ug, was put through reverse transcription using random hexamers. From the immunoSEQ multiplex PCR reads, TCRdb called clonotypes with MiXCR, one entry per CDR3 protein. The table has 170,000 or so distinct CDR3 sequences, about 94% seen once. Per germline, CDR1 LGHDT and CDR2 YNNKEL (reference sequence). Trimming took 0 bases from V and 10 from J, leaving 10 bases between them. The CDR3 is 13 amino acids. Input material: CD4+ T cells from PBMCs. The chain links TRBV3-1 to TRBJ2-1; D ambiguous. This clonotype was sampled from a human donor with multiple sclerosis. The CDR3 is CASSQDSLREQFF. The CDR3 coding sequence is TGTGCCAGCAGCCAAGATAGCCTAAGGGAGCAGTTCTTC.